A few counts support the clone carrying this T cell receptor beta chain. Its antigen remains unidentified. Looked up from germline, CDR1 is SQVTM and CDR2 is ANQGSEA. Trimming cost V 7 bases and J 1 base, with 14 bases left between them. CDR3 length equals 14 residues. Profiled with immunoSEQ multiplex PCR; TCRdb holds only in-frame clones, not every one. The sample shows some 130,000 clones, 90% of them seen only once. The sample originates from a study of T cell responses to AZD1222 COVID-19 vaccine. Overall study context: Both about-4-week and about-12-week second-dose recipients were combined.

Study-wide findings and caveats: Females made up more of the donors, who were largely white British, and clonal diversity may have come out too low. Only six people who got AZD1222 tested seropositive at baseline.

This clonotype was obtained from an adult in good health. The material sequenced was peripheral blood, taken on day 0 of AZD1222 vaccination. The rearrangement uses TRBV29-1 and TRBJ1-5; maybe TRBD1 (6 bases). The CDR3 reads CSAGTGNSNQPQHF. CDR3 nucleotide sequence: TGCAGCGCCGGAACAGGGAACAGCAATCAGCCCCAGCATTTT.